The 28 T cell receptor beta chains reported below all come from one sample, sequenced in a study of circulating and synovial CD4+ cells in juvenile arthritis. TCRdb's table, derived via immunoSEQ multiplex PCR, lists solely in-frame clones and lacks some. The sample lists approximately 3,800 clones, 83% seen once, with over 3.5% in the top ten. The sample comprised CD4+ T cells from synovial fluid. The receptors here all came from a human donor with juvenile idiopathic arthritis.

This chain links TRBV25-1 with TRBJ2-4; D possibly corresponds to TRBD1 (5 bases). The germline gives CDR1 MGHDK, CDR2 SYGVNS. CDR3 length: 13 amino acids. Trimming stripped 7 bases from V and 8 bases from J, with 15 bases between. The CDR3 bases are TGTGCCAGCAAACTACCAGGGTCGGACATTCAGTACTTC. Translation: CASKLPGSDIQYF. Full variable domain (remainder filled in from reference TRBV25-1 and TRBJ2-4): EADIYQTPRYLVIGTGKKITLECSQTMGHDKMYWYQQDPGMELHLIHYSYGVNSTEKGDLSSESTVSRIRTEHFPLTLESARPSHTSQYLCASKLPGSDIQYFGAGTRLSVL.

This clone occurred a few times. This chain links TRBV7-2 with TRBJ2-7; D may be TRBD1 (7 bases). The V end was cut by 2 bases, the J end by 5 bases, with 13 bases between. This CDR3 region has 14 residues. CDR1 SGHTA and CDR2 FQGNSA come from the germline V gene. CDR3 residues: CASSLQGGMDEQYF. For the CDR3, the DNA is TGTGCCAGCAGCTTACAGGGGGGAATGGACGAGCAGTACTTC. The entire variable domain, with the rest obtained from reference TRBV7-2 and TRBJ2-7, is as follows: GAGVSQSPSNKVTEKGKDVELRCDPISGHTALYWYRQSLGQGLEFLIYFQGNSAPDKSGLPSDRFSAERTGGSVSTLTIQRTQQEDSAVYLCASSLQGGMDEQYFGPGTRLTVT.

The chain is built from TRBV18 and TRBJ2-1; 7 nucleotides match TRBD1. The germline gives CDR1 KGHSH, CDR2 LQKENI. Trimming at V came to 2 bases and at J to 7 bases, leaving 5 bases not matched to a gene. CDR3 length: 14 residues. The CDR3 sequence is CASSPGTAPNEQFF. The CDR3 nucleotides are TGTGCCAGCTCACCAGGGACAGCCCCAAATGAGCAGTTCTTC. The variable domain in full, completed from reference TRBV18 and TRBJ2-1, reads NAGVMQNPRHLVRRRGQEARLRCSPMKGHSHVYWYRQLPEEGLKFMVYLQKENIIDESGMPKERFSAEFPKEGPSILRIQQVVRGDSAAYFCASSPGTAPNEQFFGPGTRLTVL.

V and J are TRBV6-6 and TRBJ2-2; D perhaps matches TRBD1 (5 bases). The V end was cut by 6 bases, the J end by 4 bases, with 9 bases between. The CDR3 contains 13 residues. Germline V gives CDR1 MNHNY, CDR2 SVGAGI (reference sequence). The CDR3 reads CASRSTATGELFF. In DNA form, the CDR3 reads TGTGCCAGCAGGTCGACAGCCACCGGGGAGCTGTTTTTT.

The rearrangement uses TRBV7-2 and TRBJ1-1; no reliable D call. The CDR3 is 14 residues long. Trimming took off 1 base at V and 6 bases at J, with 12 bases between the two ends. The V gene's germline CDR1 is SGHTA and CDR2 FQGNSA. The chain's CDR3 is CASSLELNRAEAFF. CDR3 nucleotide sequence: TGTGCCAGCAGCTTAGAATTAAATCGAGCTGAAGCTTTCTTT.

This sequence joins TRBV27 and TRBJ2-7; 8 bases match TRBD1. The V and J ends lost 0 bases and 2 bases, in that order; junction bases with no gene match: 3. Germline CDR1 MNHEY, CDR2 SMNVEV (reference sequence). The CDR3 covers 15 residues. CDR3 sequence reads: CASSLSGQATYEQYF. CDR3 DNA: TGTGCCAGCAGTTTATCGGGACAGGCGACCTACGAGCAGTACTTC.

This clone has just one count. This chain links TRBV9 with TRBJ1-2; unclear D gene. Trimming removed 0 bases at V and 4 bases at J, with 13 bases between. Germline loops: CDR1 SGDLS, CDR2 YYNGEE. There are 15 residues in the CDR3. The CDR3: CASSVALNAVYGYTF. The CDR3 region has the DNA TGTGCCAGCAGCGTAGCTTTGAACGCGGTCTATGGCTACACCTTC.

V is TRBV19 and J is TRBJ1-5; D not resolved. The germline V and J ends were trimmed by 9 bases and 7 bases, with 13 bases remaining between them. The CDR3 runs 12 residues. Per the germline V gene, CDR1 is LNHDA and CDR2 is SQIVND (reference sequence). In DNA form, the CDR3 reads TGTGCCAGCACAAGCGCGGGACAGCCCCAGCATTTT. Translated: CASTSAGQPQHF.

The V call is TRBV21-1, the J call TRBJ2-6; the DNA was not used to check the table's D call, TRBD1. TRBV21-1 is a pseudogene. This CDR3 contains 18 residues. The DNA of the CDR3 is TGTGCCAGCAGCTTATACCGACAGGAAGGCTCTGGGGCCAACGTCCTGACTTTC. Its translation: CASSLYRQEGSGANVLTF.

This clone showed up just a few times. This chain uses TRBV7-2 with TRBJ2-7, with a tentative D call TRBD2 (5 bases). CDR1 is SGHTA, CDR2 FQGNSA, per germline. V was clipped by 11 bases and J by 0 bases, with 20 bases between them. The CDR3 is made up of 15 amino acids. CDR3 bases: TGTGCCGAAGGGTCGGGGAAGAGGAGCTCCTACGAGCAGTACTTC. Translation: CAEGSGKRSSYEQYF.

V and J are TRBV7-2 and TRBJ2-3; D is ambiguous. The CDR3 is 12 residues long. Trimming left V 5 bases short and J 2 bases short, with 5 bases between. CDR1 is SGHTA, CDR2 FQGNSA, per germline. CDR3 sequence: CASSRVTDTQYF. The CDR3 DNA follows: TGTGCCAGCAGCCGAGTCACAGATACGCAGTATTTT. Based on the CDR3 plus reference TRBV7-2 and TRBJ2-3, the full variable domain is GAGVSQSPSNKVTEKGKDVELRCDPISGHTALYWYRQSLGQGLEFLIYFQGNSAPDKSGLPSDRFSAERTGGSVSTLTIQRTQQEDSAVYLCASSRVTDTQYFGPGTRLTVL.

This clone was detected a few times. The chain joins TRBV19 to TRBJ2-6; possible D gene TRBD2, 5 bases. Looked up from germline, CDR1 is LNHDA and CDR2 is SQIVND (reference sequence). This CDR3 region has 14 residues. Trimming cost V 10 bases and J 4 bases, with 14 bases left between them. CDR3 DNA: TGTGCCACCAAAGCCGGGGTGGGGGCCAACGTCCTGACTTTC. Its translation is CATKAGVGANVLTF. The full variable domain, its missing parts supplied by reference TRBV19 and TRBJ2-6, is DGGITQSPKYLFRKEGQNVTLSCEQNLNHDAMYWYRQDPGQGLRLIYYSQIVNDFQKGDIAEGYSVSREKKESFPLTVTSAQKNPTAFYLCATKAGVGANVLTFGAGSRLTVL.

V gene TRBV28 combines with J gene TRBJ1-2, with D unclear. The CDR3 is made up of 11 amino acids. CDR1 MDHEN and CDR2 SYDVKM come from the germline V gene. Trimming shortened V by 6 bases and J by 5 bases, and 7 bases separated the two germline ends. CDR3 in amino acids: CASRPEYGYTF. The DNA of the CDR3 is TGTGCCAGCAGGCCGGAGTATGGCTACACCTTC.

Worth noting for this clone: The same CDR3 is also encoded by other DNA sequences in this sample. V is TRBV5-1 and J is TRBJ1-6; no firm D call. The CDR3 has 14 amino acids. V lost 0 bases and J lost 7, with 8 bases in between. Germline CDR1 and CDR2: SGHRS and YFSETQ. The CDR3 region is CASSLDRINSPLHF. The CDR3 region has the DNA TGCGCCAGCAGCTTGGACAGAATAAATTCACCCCTCCACTTT.

The chain employs TRBV19 and TRBJ2-7; 15 bases agree with TRBD2. The ends lost 8 bases at V and 0 bases at J; junction bases unmatched: 5. This CDR3 has 16 amino acids. CDR1 LNHDA and CDR2 SQIVND come from the germline V gene (reference sequence). This CDR3 reads CASPGTSGRTSYEQYF. For the CDR3, the DNA is TGTGCCAGTCCGGGGACTAGCGGGAGGACCTCCTACGAGCAGTACTTC.

This clone appeared a few times. The rearrangement joins TRBV7-2 to TRBJ2-1; perhaps TRBD2 as D (6 bases). Trimming removed 2 bases from V and 4 bases from J, with 12 bases in between. Germline V gene lookup returns CDR1 SGHTA and CDR2 FQGNSA. The length of the CDR3 is 15 residues. The CDR3 reads CASSLSVAEYNEQFF. The CDR3 DNA reads as TGTGCCAGCAGCTTAAGCGTAGCGGAATACAATGAGCAGTTCTTC.

V usage is TRBV4-1 and J usage is TRBJ2-1; 10 bases are a match to TRBD1. Germline V lookup: CDR1 MGHRA, CDR2 YSYEKL. With 0 bases clipped from V and 2 bases from J, the junction kept 1 base outside the gene matches. The length of the CDR3 is 16 residues. The CDR3 protein is CASSQDGTGAYNEQFF. CDR3 bases: TGCGCCAGCAGCCAAGACGGGACAGGGGCCTACAATGAGCAGTTCTTC.

The V gene is TRBV18, the J gene TRBJ2-7; 8 bases match TRBD2. Trimming removed 3 bases from V and 4 bases from J; junction bases left unmatched: 8. The V gene's germline CDR1 is KGHSH and CDR2 LQKENI. The CDR3 spans 15 residues. The CDR3 protein is CASSPAGGGEYEQYF. In DNA form, the CDR3 reads TGTGCCAGCTCACCGGCGGGGGGAGGCGAGTACGAGCAGTACTTC.

This chain links TRBV5-6 with TRBJ1-2; 9 positions agree with TRBD1. V lost 2 bases, J lost 11 bases, and 10 bases stayed unmatched. The CDR3 runs 14 residues. Germline V gives CDR1 SGHDT, CDR2 YYEEEE. The CDR3 reads CASSLTGTGREYTF. Here the CDR3 DNA reads TGTGCCAGCAGCTTAACCGGGACAGGGAGAGAGTACACCTTC.

The rearrangement joins TRBV5-1 to TRBJ2-1, with 12 positions matching TRBD2. V shed 2 bases, J shed 2 bases, and the junction held 2 bases outside the gene matches. The germline V gene encodes CDR1 SGHRS and CDR2 YFSETQ. This CDR3 contains 16 residues. The CDR3 DNA reads as TGCGCCAGCAGCTTCACTAGCGGGGGGACCTACAATGAGCAGTTCTTC. It is translated as CASSFTSGGTYNEQFF.

The V gene is TRBV19, the J gene TRBJ1-5; maybe TRBD1 (6 bases). Between the trimmed V and J ends, which lost 7 bases and 0 bases, there was a span of 16 bases. The CDR3 length is 16 residues. Germline CDR1 and CDR2: LNHDA and SQIVND (reference sequence). The CDR3 is CASTLGQGNSNQPQHF. The CDR3 region has the DNA TGTGCCAGTACCCTCGGTCAGGGGAATAGCAATCAGCCCCAGCATTTT.

The chain recombines TRBV2 with TRBJ1-5; possible D gene TRBD1, 6 bases. There are 13 residues in the CDR3. V dropped 6 bases and J dropped 5 bases, with 11 bases sitting between them. Germline V gives CDR1 SNHLY, CDR2 FYNNEI. This chain's CDR3 is CASSLGGDQPQHF. Here the CDR3 DNA reads TGTGCCAGCAGCCTAGGGGGTGATCAGCCCCAGCATTTT.

In regard to this clone: It is unclear where the CDR3 begins or ends on the DNA, so no DNA is shown, and the CDR3 is as TCRdb lists it. The rearrangement joins TRBV6-1 to TRBJ1-2. The germline CDR1 and CDR2 sequences are MNHNS and SASEGT. From its first to its last residue, the CDR3 has 12 amino acids. The CDR3 loop reads CASSEFFGTGTF.

The V call is TRBV2, the J call TRBJ2-2, with 10 bases matching TRBD1. Germline CDR1 reads SNHLY; CDR2 reads FYNNEI. There are 15 residues in the CDR3. Trimming cost V 11 bases and J 7 bases; bases outside gene matches: 13. CDR3 bases: TGTGCCGTACCCGGGACAGGGGCCGAGAACGGGGAGCTGTTTTTT. Protein sequence: CAVPGTGAENGELFF.

The gene calls are TRBV18 and TRBJ2-6; 7 bases agree with TRBD1. The CDR3 consists of 21 residues. V lost 6 bases to trimming and J lost 0 bases; unmatched junction nucleotides: 20. Germline V lookup: CDR1 KGHSH, CDR2 LQKENI. The CDR3 bases are TGTGCCAGCTCCAGAACAAGGCCGACAGGGATTGGGAACTCTGGGGCCAACGTCCTGACTTTC. This encodes CASSRTRPTGIGNSGANVLTF.

This chain uses TRBV5-4 with TRBJ2-3; 8 positions agree with TRBD2. The CDR3 has 17 amino acids. After removal of 1 base from V and 6 bases from J, the junction contained 13 bases not matched to a gene. Per germline, CDR1 SGHNT and CDR2 YYREEE (reference sequence). Here the CDR3 reads CASSLSIGIAGRDTQYF. The CDR3 bases are TGTGCCAGCAGCTTGTCTATTGGGATAGCGGGGAGGGATACGCAGTATTTT.

V usage is TRBV10-3 and J usage is TRBJ2-5; 9 positions agree with TRBD2. This CDR3 comprises 14 residues. Germline lookup yields CDR1 ENHRY and CDR2 SYGVKD. The V segment lost 3 bases and the J segment 5 bases; nucleotides outside the gene matches: 4. This chain's CDR3 is CAISDGLAMETQYF. The DNA for the CDR3 is TGTGCCATCAGTGACGGACTAGCGATGGAGACCCAGTACTTC.

The chain carries TRBV27 and TRBJ2-7; 9 nucleotides agree with TRBD2. Germline values: CDR1 MNHEY, CDR2 SMNVEV (reference sequence). The CDR3 is made up of 15 amino acids. The ends lost 5 bases at V and 4 bases at J; junction bases unmatched: 9. The CDR3 region is CASSASGTSRYEQYF. CDR3 nucleotide sequence: TGTGCCAGCAGTGCGTCCGGGACTAGCAGATACGAGCAGTACTTC.